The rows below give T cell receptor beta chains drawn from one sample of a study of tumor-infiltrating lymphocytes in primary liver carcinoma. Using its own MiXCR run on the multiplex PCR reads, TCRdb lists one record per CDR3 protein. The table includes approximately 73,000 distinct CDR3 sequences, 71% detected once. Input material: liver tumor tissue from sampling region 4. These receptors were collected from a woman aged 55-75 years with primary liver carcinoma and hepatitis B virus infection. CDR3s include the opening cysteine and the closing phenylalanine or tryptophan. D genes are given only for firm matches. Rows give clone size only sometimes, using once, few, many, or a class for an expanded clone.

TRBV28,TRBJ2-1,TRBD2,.,TGTGCCAGCAGTTGGATTGGCAGCGGGGCCTACAATGAGCAGTTTTTC,CASSWIGSGAYNEQFF
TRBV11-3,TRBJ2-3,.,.,TGCGCCAGCAGCTTAGATTCCGGCGGCCGAGGAGAGCACTATTTT,CASSLDSGGRGEHYF
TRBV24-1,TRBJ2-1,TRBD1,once,TGTGGCACCAGTGATTTGGCACCGGGACAGCTATACAATGAGCAGTTCTTC,CGTSDLAPGQLYNEQFF
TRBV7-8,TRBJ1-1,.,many,TGTGCCAGCAGCTTAGTTGAGGGGCGGGTTGGCACTGAAGCTTTCTTT,CASSLVEGRVGTEAFF
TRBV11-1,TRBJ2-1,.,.,TGTGCCAGTAGCTTAGTGGCAGGGTCCAATGAGCAGCTCTTT,CASSLVAGSNEQLF
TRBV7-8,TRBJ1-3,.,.,TGTGCCAGTAGCTTGATCGAGGCTGGAAACACCATATATTTT,CASSLIEAGNTIYF
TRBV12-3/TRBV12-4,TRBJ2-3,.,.,TGTGCCAGCAGTTCTGGAGAGCTAACCACAGATACGCAGTATTTT,CASSSGELTTDTQYF
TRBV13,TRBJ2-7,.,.,TGTGCCAGCAGCAAATCTCCGGGACAAGGGGCGAATCAGCACTACTTC,CASSKSPGQGANQHYF
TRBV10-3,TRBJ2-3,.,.,TGTGCCGTCAGTCCATCAGATACGCAGTATTTT,CAVSPSDTQYF
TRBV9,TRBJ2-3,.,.,TGTGCCAGCAGCGCCGGGACACTCCAGTATTTT,CASSAGTLQYF
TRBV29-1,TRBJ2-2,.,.,TGCAGCGCGGCGGAACGGGCGAACACCTGGGAGCTGTTTTTT,CSAAERANTWELFF
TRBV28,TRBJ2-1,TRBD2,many,TGTGCCAGCAGCCCCGGGACTAGCGGGCGGCCCTACAATGAGCAGTTCTTC,CASSPGTSGRPYNEQFF
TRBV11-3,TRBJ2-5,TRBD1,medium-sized,TGTGCCAGCAGCTTAGGAACCCAGGGGGCCCCTGGGACCCAGTACTTC,CASSLGTQGAPGTQYF
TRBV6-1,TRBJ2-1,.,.,TGTGCCAACAGTGGGACCCTTCTTGAGACCTCCTACAATGAGCAGTTCTTC,CANSGTLLETSYNEQFF
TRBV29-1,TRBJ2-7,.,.,TGCAACCTTGAAGAGAAAAGTGGGGAGCAGTACTTC,CNLEEKSGEQYF
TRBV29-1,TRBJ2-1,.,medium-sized,TGCAGCGTTGCAGAACCAACACGGAATGAGCAGTTCTTC,CSVAEPTRNEQFF
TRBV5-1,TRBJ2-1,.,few,TGCGCCAGCAACCTCGAATTTGCGATCTACAATGAGCAGTTCTTC,CASNLEFAIYNEQFF
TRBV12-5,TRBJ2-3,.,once,TGTGCTGGTGGTTTTACAGGGTTCGACGCAGATCCGCGGTATTTT,CAGGFTGFDADPRYF